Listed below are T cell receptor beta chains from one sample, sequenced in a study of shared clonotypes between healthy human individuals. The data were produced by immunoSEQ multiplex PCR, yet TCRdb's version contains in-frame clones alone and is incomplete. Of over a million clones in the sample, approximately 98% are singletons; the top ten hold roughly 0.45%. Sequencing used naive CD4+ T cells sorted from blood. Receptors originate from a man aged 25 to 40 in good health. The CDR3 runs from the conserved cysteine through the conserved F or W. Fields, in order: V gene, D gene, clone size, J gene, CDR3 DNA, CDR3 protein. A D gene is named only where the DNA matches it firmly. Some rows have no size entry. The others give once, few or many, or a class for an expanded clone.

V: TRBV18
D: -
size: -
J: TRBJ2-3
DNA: TGTGCCAGCTCGAACCTGGGAGCGGGTTCAGGCACAGATACGCAGTATTTT
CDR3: CASSNLGAGSGTDTQYF

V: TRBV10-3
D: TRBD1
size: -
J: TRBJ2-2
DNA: TGTGCCATAACGGACAGGATGAACACCGGGGAGCTGTTTTTT
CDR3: CAITDRMNTGELFF

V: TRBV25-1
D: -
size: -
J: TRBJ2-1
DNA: TGTGCCAGCAGTGAATATGAGGTCGATAGCTCCTACAATGAGCAGTTCTTC
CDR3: CASSEYEVDSSYNEQFF

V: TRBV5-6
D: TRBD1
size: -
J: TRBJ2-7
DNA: TGTGCCAGCAGCCGTTCTCCGGGACAGGGAAACTACGAGCAGTACTTC
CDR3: CASSRSPGQGNYEQYF

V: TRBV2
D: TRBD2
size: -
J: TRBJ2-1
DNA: TGTGCCAGCAGTGGGTCTAGCGGTGACAATGAGCAGTTCTTC
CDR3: CASSGSSGDNEQFF

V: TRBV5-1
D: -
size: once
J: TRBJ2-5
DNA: TGCGCCAGCAGTAGGGGTGAGCTGGAGACCCAGTACTTC
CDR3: CASSRGELETQYF

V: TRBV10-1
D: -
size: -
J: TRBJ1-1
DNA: TGCGCCAGCAGACAATTGGACACTGAAGCTTTCTTT
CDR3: CASRQLDTEAFF

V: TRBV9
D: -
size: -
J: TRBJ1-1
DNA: TGTGCCAGCAGCGCAGGTCGGACTAACACTGAAGCTTTCTTT
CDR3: CASSAGRTNTEAFF

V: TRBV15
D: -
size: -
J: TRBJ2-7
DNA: TGTGCCACCAGCAGAGAGAAGGGGTTGACCTACGAGCAGTACTTC
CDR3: CATSREKGLTYEQYF

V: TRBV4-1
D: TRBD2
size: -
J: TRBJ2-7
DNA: TGCGCCAGCAGCCAAGATTGGGGCGGGAGCCCACCCTACGAGCAGTACTTC
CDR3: CASSQDWGGSPPYEQYF

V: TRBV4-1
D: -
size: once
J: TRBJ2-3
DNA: TGCGCCAGCAGCCAAGAACTAGATACGCAGTATTTT
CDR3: CASSQELDTQYF

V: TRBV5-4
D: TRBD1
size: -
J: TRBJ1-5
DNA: TGTCTCTGCGGGTTCAGGGGACAGGGTCCAAATCAGCCCCAGCATTTT
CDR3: CLCGFRGQGPNQPQHF

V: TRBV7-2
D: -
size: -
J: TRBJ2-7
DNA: TGTGCCAGCAGCCCGGCGGTAGGCCGCAGGTTCAACGAGCAGTACTTC
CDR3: CASSPAVGRRFNEQYF

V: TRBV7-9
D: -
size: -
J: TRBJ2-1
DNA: TGTGCCAGCACCACGGGGGCCTACAATGAGCAGTTCTTC
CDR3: CASTTGAYNEQFF

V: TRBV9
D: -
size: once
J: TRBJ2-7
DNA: TGTGCCAGCAGCGTAGGGGCAGAAGCCTACGAGCAGTACTTC
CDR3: CASSVGAEAYEQYF

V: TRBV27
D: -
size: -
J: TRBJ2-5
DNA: TGTGCCAGCAGTTTTGATCGAGAGACCCAGTACTTC
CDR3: CASSFDRETQYF

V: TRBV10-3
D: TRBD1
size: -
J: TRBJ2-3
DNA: TGTGCCATCAGAGGGACAGGAGGCCCAGATACGCAGTATTTT
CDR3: CAIRGTGGPDTQYF

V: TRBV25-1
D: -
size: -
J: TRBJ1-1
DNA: TGTGCCAGCAGGGGAACGCCGGGCGGACTGAACACTGAAGCTTTCTTT
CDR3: CASRGTPGGLNTEAFF

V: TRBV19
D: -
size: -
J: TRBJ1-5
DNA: TGTGCCAGTAGTCCCACCGGATCGCCCCAGCATTTT
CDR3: CASSPTGSPQHF

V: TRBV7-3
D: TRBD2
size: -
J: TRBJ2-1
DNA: TGTGCCAGCAGCTCAACTCTAGCGGGGGACAATGAGCAGTTCTTC
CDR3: CASSSTLAGDNEQFF

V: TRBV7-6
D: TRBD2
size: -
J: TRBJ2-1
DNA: TGTGCCAGCAGCTTAAGGGGGACTAGCCAATACAATGAGCAGTTCTTC
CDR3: CASSLRGTSQYNEQFF

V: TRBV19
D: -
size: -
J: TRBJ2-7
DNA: TGTGCCAGTAGTATCTACCGTAGCTCCTACGAGCAGTACTTC
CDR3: CASSIYRSSYEQYF

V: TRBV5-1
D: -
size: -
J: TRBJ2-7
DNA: TGCGCCAGCAGGCCCTACCGGGAGACGTACGAGCAGTACTTC
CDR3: CASRPYRETYEQYF

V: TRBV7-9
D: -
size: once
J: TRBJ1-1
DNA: TGTGCCAGCTCCACCAGGGGTCGGAGCACTGAAGCTTTCTTT
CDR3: CASSTRGRSTEAFF

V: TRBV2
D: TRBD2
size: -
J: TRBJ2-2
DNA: TGTGCCAGCAGTGCCCTGAGCGGGAGGCCGGCTGGGGAGCTGTTTTTT
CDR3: CASSALSGRPAGELFF

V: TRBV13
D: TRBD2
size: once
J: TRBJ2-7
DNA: TGTGCCAGCAGCTTTAGCGGGAGAGGGAACGAGCAGTACTTC
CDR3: CASSFSGRGNEQYF

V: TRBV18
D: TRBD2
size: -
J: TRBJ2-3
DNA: TGTGCCAGCTCACCACAGCTAGCGGAAATCACAGATACGCAGTATTTT
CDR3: CASSPQLAEITDTQYF

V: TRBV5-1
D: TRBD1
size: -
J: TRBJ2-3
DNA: TGCGCCAGCAGCTTGGGACAGGGGGCGACAGATACGCAGTATTTT
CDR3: CASSLGQGATDTQYF